This TCR beta chain was identified during a study of control samples from healthy donors and cancer patients. Using immunoSEQ multiplex PCR, the repertoire was profiled, and TCRdb retains in-frame clones only, with some absent. Of 160,000 or so clones in the sample, approximately 94% were seen once. The germline V and J ends were trimmed by 8 bases and 7 bases, with 21 bases remaining between them. The CDR3 runs 13 residues. CDR1 and CDR2 from the germline V gene are GTSNPN and SVGIG (reference sequence). The material sequenced was PBMCs. V gene TRBV30 combines with J gene TRBJ2-7, with D perhaps assigned TRBD1 or TRBD2 (5 bases each). This receptor was identified in a man between 60 and 70 years old with colorectal cancer. CDR3 sequence: CAQAGKDPGEQYF. The CDR3 region has the DNA TGTGCCCAGGCAGGGAAGGATCCGGGGGAGCAGTACTTC.